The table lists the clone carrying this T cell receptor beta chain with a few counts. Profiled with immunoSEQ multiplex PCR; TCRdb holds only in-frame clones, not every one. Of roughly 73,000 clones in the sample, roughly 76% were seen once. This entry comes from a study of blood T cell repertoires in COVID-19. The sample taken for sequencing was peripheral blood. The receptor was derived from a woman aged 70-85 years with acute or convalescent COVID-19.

The CDR3 DNA sequence: TGTGCCAGCAGCTCTAGGGACAGTAAACTGTTTTTT. Amino acid sequence: CASSSRDSKLFF. This chain uses TRBV5-5 with TRBJ1-4; 7 bases align to TRBD1. Germline CDR1 SGHKS, CDR2 YYEKEE (reference sequence). Trimming removed 3 bases from V and 11 bases from J; junction bases left unmatched: 4. The CDR3 length is 12 residues. Drawing the rest from reference TRBV5-5 and TRBJ1-4, the complete variable domain is DAGVTQSPTHLIKTRGQQVTLRCSPISGHKSVSWYQQVLGQGPQFIFQYYEKEERGRGNFPDRFSARQFPNYSSELNVNALLLGDSALYLCASSSRDSKLFFGSGTQLSVL.